This TCR beta chain was captured by sequencing in a study of OX40 agonist ivuxolimab in advanced cancers. Study as a whole: At 0.01 to 10 mg/kg, ivuxolimab was administered intravenously to patients every 2 weeks. Past anti-PD-1, anti-PD-L1 or anti-CTLA-4 therapy was accepted, and 40% had received some.

J was trimmed by 3 bases and V by 6 bases; bases with no gene match: 6. The CDR3 runs 14 residues. Per germline, CDR1 MNHNS and CDR2 SASEGT. Assay used: immunoSEQ multiplex PCR; TCRdb lists only in-frame clones, some missing. The sample records tens of thousands of clones, about nine tenths being singletons. The J gene is TRBJ2-7, the V gene TRBV6-1, with 9 bases that match TRBD1. Sequenced material: CD4+ or CD8+ T cells sorted from blood, taken in a trial of the OX40 agonist ivuxolimab. The sequence came from an adult with an advanced solid tumor such as melanoma, head and neck, liver or kidney cancer. The CDR3 DNA reads TGTGCCAGCAGCGAGACAGGGGGGGACTACGAGCAGTACTTC. Its translation is CASSETGGDYEQYF.